Shown below are 10 T cell receptor beta chains from a single sample sequenced in a study of T cells in Graves' hyperthyroidism and ophthalmopathy. RNA transcripts yielded amplified TCR beta CDR3 regions. First-round RT-PCR of the TCR CDR3 relied on the HTBI primer set. One entry per CDR3 protein, called by TCRdb with MiXCR from the multiplex PCR reads. This table holds fewer than 700,000 distinct CDR3 sequences, about a sixth found once. The sequenced sample was blood. The receptors were gathered from a woman aged 25 to 45 with Graves' hyperthyroidism.

A remark on this clonotype: The missing conserved phenylalanine or tryptophan at the end of this CDR3 makes a read error likely. This chain uses TRBV5-1 with TRBJ2-5; either TRBD1 or TRBD2 may supply D (5 bases each). This CDR3 region has 14 residues. The germline gives CDR1 SGHRS, CDR2 YFSETQ. The V gene lost 5 bases and the J gene lost 0 bases, with 11 bases spanning the gap. CDR3 nucleotides: TGCGCCAGCAGTCCCGGGGCGTACCAAGAGACCCAGTACCTC. Translating gives CASSPGAYQETQYL.

J is TRBJ1-4 and V is TRBV28, with D maybe TRBD1 (6 bases). Germline CDR1 reads MDHEN; CDR2 reads SYDVKM. The CDR3 contains 20 residues. The V gene lost 1 base and the J gene lost 0 bases, with 21 bases spanning the gap. The CDR3 DNA reads as TGTGCCAGCAGTTTATACCCTTCCAGCGTAGGGGGAACAACTAATGAAAAACTGTTTTTT. Translation gives CASSLYPSSVGGTTNEKLFF.

This clonotype was observed at least ten times. The chain is built from TRBV20-1 and TRBJ2-1; D could derive from TRBD1 or TRBD2 (7 bases each). CDR1 and CDR2 (germline): DFQATT, SNEGSKA (reference sequence). With 6 bases removed from V and 0 bases from J, the gap between germline ends came to 15 bases. CDR3 length: 15 residues. The CDR3 reads CSALRGGSSYNEQFF. The CDR3, as DNA: TGCAGTGCCCTCAGGGGGGGGTCCTCCTACAATGAGCAGTTCTTC.

The genes are TRBV15 and TRBJ2-5; D gene unclear. The CDR3 loop spans 13 amino acids. CDR1 and CDR2 from the germline V gene are LNHNV and YYDKDF (reference sequence). V was pared by 0 bases and J by 2 bases, with 4 bases between. The CDR3 sequence is CATSRDQQETQYF. For the CDR3, the DNA is TGTGCCACCAGCAGAGATCAGCAAGAGACCCAGTACTTC. Combining the CDR3 with reference TRBV15 and TRBJ2-5 gives the whole variable domain DAMVIQNPRYQVTQFGKPVTLSCSQTLNHNVMYWYQQKSSQAPKLLFHYYDKDFNNEADTPDNFQSRRPNTSFCFLDIRSPGLGDTAMYLCATSRDQQETQYFGPGTRLLVL.

This clonotype occurred a few times. The chain is built from TRBV28 and TRBJ1-1, with a tentative D call TRBD1 (6 bases). The CDR3 sequence is 14 residues long. V was shortened by 2 bases and J by 6 bases, with 13 bases between the two germline ends. The germline CDR1 and CDR2 sequences are MDHEN and SYDVKM. The CDR3 spells CASSLGGALAEAFF. CDR3 coding DNA: TGTGCCAGCAGTTTAGGGGGGGCACTGGCTGAAGCTTTCTTT.

This clonotype was seen only a few times. The genes are TRBV20-1 and TRBJ2-7; a possible D gene is TRBD1 (6 bases). Trimming left V 5 bases short and J 2 bases short, with 19 bases between. This CDR3 spans 15 amino acids. CDR1 and CDR2 from the germline V gene are DFQATT and SNEGSKA (reference sequence). DNA for the CDR3: TGCAGTGCTTTGAACAGGGCGCACTGGACCTACGAGCAGTACTTC. Its protein is CSALNRAHWTYEQYF.

The V and J genes are TRBV14 and TRBJ2-7; D is possibly TRBD2 (5 bases). V was clipped by 3 bases and J by 7 bases, with 13 bases between them. The CDR3 has 13 amino acids. Germline assignment: CDR1 SGHDN and CDR2 FVKESK. In DNA form, the CDR3 reads TGTGCCAGCAGCCAGGGAGTTGATAGTGAGCAGTACTTC. Amino acid sequence: CASSQGVDSEQYF.

There are many counts of this clonotype. V and J are TRBV5-1 and TRBJ2-3; 7 bases map to TRBD2. Looked up from germline, CDR1 is SGHRS and CDR2 is YFSETQ. The CDR3 contains 15 residues. Losses at the gene ends were 4 bases for V and 5 bases for J; bases not matched to a gene: 10. CDR3 sequence reads: CASSPTGTKGDTQYF. DNA for the CDR3: TGCGCCAGCAGCCCCACCGGGACTAAAGGAGATACGCAGTATTTT.

V gene TRBV25-1 combines with J gene TRBJ1-6, with D possibly being TRBD1 (6 bases). The CDR3 totals 16 residues. Trimming took 1 base from V and 6 from J, leaving 13 bases between them. Germline values: CDR1 MGHDK, CDR2 SYGVNS. CDR3 bases: TGTGCCAGCAGTGAATCGGGGGGCATAATTAATTCACCCCTCCACTTT. It yields the protein CASSESGGIINSPLHF.

This clonotype was counted ten times or more. The rearrangement links TRBV2 to TRBJ2-2, with 9 positions matching TRBD2. This CDR3 has 17 residues. Germline CDR1 reads SNHLY; CDR2 reads FYNNEI. Trimming took 2 bases from V and 1 from J; bases not matched to a gene: 5. The DNA of the CDR3 is TGTGCCAGCAGTGAAATGGGACTAGCTGAGAACACCGGGGAGCTGTTTTTT. Its protein is CASSEMGLAENTGELFF.